This T cell receptor beta chain was recorded in a study of blood T cell repertoires in COVID-19. Study as a whole: Some COVID-19 samples were acute and others convalescent; all came from the United States, Italy and Spain. T cells, B-cell-depleted T cells, or PBMCs provided the cDNA or gDNA that served as material.

Assignments of participants to cohorts depended upon their own reported clinical history. The method was immunoSEQ multiplex PCR; TCRdb's version includes in-frame clones alone and lacks a portion of them. There are 250,000 to 400,000 clones in the sample; roughly 90% occur only once, and approximately 5% lies in the top ten. V shed 4 bases, J shed 4 bases, and the junction held 3 bases outside the gene matches. CDR1 and CDR2 from the germline V gene are LNHNV and YYDKDF (reference sequence). CDR3 length: 15 residues. This TCR was recovered from a man between 60 and 75 years old who had recovered from COVID-19. Material for sequencing was PBMCs or T cells enriched from blood (not recorded which). The V gene is TRBV15, the J gene TRBJ2-1, with 11 positions matching TRBD2. The CDR3 loop is CATSTRTSGYNEQFF. The CDR3 coding sequence is TGTGCCACCAGCACAAGGACTAGCGGGTACAATGAGCAGTTCTTC.